Shown below are 23 T cell receptor beta chains from a single sample sequenced in a study of T cells in localized non-small cell lung cancer. Here immunoSEQ multiplex PCR was the method, and the copy in TCRdb shows in-frame clones only, minus some. Of 11,000 or so clones listed, approximately 84% were seen once; the top ten hold roughly 8.6%. This sample comprised peripheral blood, obtained before any cancer treatment. Every receptor here comes from a male donor at least 60 years old with stage III lung adenocarcinoma.

The V gene is TRBV2, the J gene TRBJ2-2, with D tentatively TRBD1 (5 bases). The CDR3 length is 13 residues. Between the trimmed V and J ends, which lost 6 bases and 4 bases, there was a span of 9 bases. Per the germline V gene, CDR1 is SNHLY and CDR2 is FYNNEI. CDR3 bases: TGTGCCAGCAGGGGCAGGGTCACCGGGGAGCTGTTTTTT. Translating it yields CASRGRVTGELFF.

This chain links TRBV27 with TRBJ1-5; 8 nucleotides align to TRBD1. The CDR3 contains 15 residues. Germline V gene lookup returns CDR1 MNHEY and CDR2 SMNVEV (reference sequence). With 6 bases clipped from V and 1 base from J, the junction kept 5 bases outside the gene matches. CDR3 bases: TGTGCCAGCAGCGCACAGGGGGGGAGCAATCAGCCCCAGCATTTT. It codes for CASSAQGGSNQPQHF.

This chain joins TRBV7-9 and TRBJ1-6; 7 bases align to TRBD1. With 0 bases clipped from V and 7 bases from J, the junction kept 3 bases outside the gene matches. Germline-derived CDR1 and CDR2 are SEHNR and FQNEAQ (reference sequence). The CDR3 is 15 amino acids. The CDR3 region is CASSLARDSNSPLHF. The CDR3, as DNA: TGTGCCAGCAGCTTAGCAAGGGACAGCAATTCACCCCTCCACTTT.

The chain carries TRBV19 and TRBJ1-5, with a possible D match to TRBD1 (5 bases). This CDR3 spans 16 amino acids. V lost 3 bases to trimming and J lost 7 bases, with 19 bases between them. Per germline, CDR1 LNHDA and CDR2 SQIVND (reference sequence). The CDR3 loop reads CASSMGQGMVWQPQHF. CDR3 sequence (DNA): TGTGCCAGTAGTATGGGTCAGGGAATGGTTTGGCAGCCCCAGCATTTT.

In DNA form, the CDR3 reads TGTGCCAGTACAGGGACAGGGGATCCGCGATACACCGGGGAGCTGTTTTTT. It specifies CASTGTGDPRYTGELFF. The chain links TRBV19 to TRBJ2-2, with 10 bases lining up with TRBD1. Germline assignment: CDR1 LNHDA and CDR2 SQIVND (reference sequence). V lost 7 bases and J lost 3; bases outside the gene matches: 11. The CDR3 spans 17 residues.

V and J are TRBV9 and TRBJ2-1; 8 bases are shared with TRBD2. This CDR3 region has 14 residues. The V gene's germline CDR1 is SGDLS and CDR2 YYNGEE. V shed 4 bases, J shed 7 bases, and the junction held 7 bases outside the gene matches. This CDR3 reads CASSSLAGLNEQFF. CDR3 in DNA: TGTGCCAGCAGCTCCTTAGCGGGGCTAAATGAGCAGTTCTTC.

This clone was detected once. The chain couples TRBV9 to TRBJ1-3; D is unclear. Trimming cost V 2 bases and J 0 bases, with 9 bases left between them. Germline V gene sequence: CDR1 SGDLS, CDR2 YYNGEE. CDR3 length equals 15 residues. The CDR3 region has the DNA TGTGCCAGCAGCGTTAGCATCAGCTCTGGAAACACCATATATTTT. Translation: CASSVSISSGNTIYF. The complete variable domain, with remaining parts taken from reference TRBV9 and TRBJ1-3, reads DSGVTQTPKHLITATGQRVTLRCSPRSGDLSVYWYQQSLDQGLQFLIQYYNGEERAKGNILERFSAQQFPDLHSELNLSSLELGDSALYFCASSVSISSGNTIYFGEGSWLTVV.

The chain links TRBV7-2 to TRBJ1-1; D perhaps matches TRBD1 (5 bases). This CDR3 contains 14 residues. The germline gives CDR1 SGHTA, CDR2 FQGNSA. Trimming cost V 4 bases and J 1 base, with 10 bases left between them. The CDR3 sequence is CASSSMGGNTEAFF. The DNA of the CDR3 is TGTGCCAGCAGCTCTATGGGGGGGAACACTGAAGCTTTCTTT.

V usage is TRBV7-3 and J usage is TRBJ2-1; no clear D gene. Germline V lookup: CDR1 SGHTA, CDR2 FQGTGA. The CDR3 spans 13 residues. The ends were cut back, 4 bases at V and 11 bases at J, with 15 bases in the middle. The CDR3 region has the DNA TGTGCCAGCAGCTCCTCTCCGACGACCCAGCAGTTCTTC. It translates to CASSSSPTTQQFF.

The chain recombines TRBV7-2 with TRBJ2-7, with 8 bases identical to TRBD1. The trim removed 4 bases at V and 5 bases at J, leaving 10 bases unmatched. The CDR3 loop spans 15 amino acids. The germline V gene encodes CDR1 SGHTA and CDR2 FQGNSA. The CDR3 DNA follows: TGTGCCAGCAGCTCCAACAGGGGGGATAGGGACGAGCAGTACTTC. This gives the protein CASSSNRGDRDEQYF. The complete variable domain, with remaining parts taken from reference TRBV7-2 and TRBJ2-7, reads GAGVSQSPSNKVTEKGKDVELRCDPISGHTALYWYRQSLGQGLEFLIYFQGNSAPDKSGLPSDRFSAERTGGSVSTLTIQRTQQEDSAVYLCASSSNRGDRDEQYFGPGTRLTVT.

The genes are TRBV4-1 and TRBJ2-7, with TRBD2 matching over 13 bases. Germline CDR1 MGHRA, CDR2 YSYEKL. Germline trimming cut 1 base from V and 0 bases from J; bases unmatched to any gene: 6. This CDR3 is built from 18 residues. The CDR3 DNA follows: TGCGCCAGCAGCCAAGTCCCCGGGACTAGCGGGGTCTCCTACGAGCAGTACTTC. This sequence encodes CASSQVPGTSGVSYEQYF.

The chain carries TRBV6-1 and TRBJ1-4; D might be TRBD1 (5 bases). The CDR3 runs 16 residues. V was shortened by 3 bases and J by 6 bases, with 17 bases between the two germline ends. CDR1 is MNHNS and CDR2 is SASEGT in the germline V gene. The CDR3 is CASSDTGRLPYEKLFF. The CDR3 DNA sequence: TGTGCCAGCAGTGATACAGGACGACTACCCTATGAAAAACTGTTTTTT.

The gene calls are TRBV28 and TRBJ2-7; D remains ambiguous. Germline assignment: CDR1 MDHEN and CDR2 SYDVKM. The CDR3 covers 14 residues. Trimming pared 3 bases from V and 2 bases from J, leaving 11 bases between. This CDR3 is CASSFGRSTYEQYF. Here the CDR3 DNA reads TGTGCCAGCAGTTTCGGCAGGTCCACCTACGAGCAGTACTTC.

V usage is TRBV5-1 and J usage is TRBJ2-3; maybe TRBD2 (8 bases). Trimming removed 8 bases at V and 5 bases at J, with 18 bases between. Germline CDR1 is SGHRS and CDR2 is YFSETQ. The length of the CDR3 is 14 residues. CDR3 region: CASRGLAGLDTQYF. In DNA form, the CDR3 reads TGCGCCAGTAGGGGGCTAGCGGGCCTAGATACGCAGTATTTT.

The chain recombines TRBV7-2 with TRBJ2-7, with D uncertain. With 4 bases removed from V and 2 bases from J, the gap between germline ends came to 9 bases. There are 13 residues in the CDR3. In germline, CDR1 is SGHTA, CDR2 FQGNSA. CDR3 bases: TGTGCCAGCAGCTCCCGGGCCGCCTACGAGCAGTACTTC. Its translation: CASSSRAAYEQYF.

The V call is TRBV7-6, the J call TRBJ1-6; tentatively, D is TRBD1 (6 bases). Germline V gene data show CDR1 as SGHVS and CDR2 as FNYEAQ. This CDR3 is 15 amino acids long. With 1 base removed from V and 9 bases from J, the gap between germline ends came to 13 bases. The CDR3 sequence: CASSLVAQGSSPLHF. In DNA form, the CDR3 reads TGTGCCAGCAGCTTAGTAGCGCAGGGGAGTTCACCCCTCCACTTT.

This sequence joins TRBV20-1 and TRBJ1-1; D is undetermined. Looked up from germline, CDR1 is DFQATT and CDR2 is SNEGSKA (reference sequence). Trimming removed 5 bases at V and 7 bases at J, with 11 bases between. There are 11 residues in the CDR3. The CDR3 DNA reads TGCAGTGCTTTTAACCCTCTTGAAGCTTTCTTT. Its translation: CSAFNPLEAFF.

V usage is TRBV5-5 and J usage is TRBJ1-2; D unclear. Trimming cost V 0 bases and J 0 bases, with 9 bases left between them. Germline lookup yields CDR1 SGHKS and CDR2 YYEKEE (reference sequence). CDR3 length: 15 amino acids. This chain's CDR3 is CASSLEVGANYGYTF. In DNA form, the CDR3 reads TGTGCCAGCAGCTTGGAGGTGGGCGCTAACTATGGCTACACCTTC.

The chain combines TRBV5-1 with TRBJ1-2; TRBD1 matches at 10 bases. The J segment lost 6 bases and the V segment lost 0 bases, leaving 5 bases of the junction unmatched. CDR1 SGHRS and CDR2 YFSETQ come from the germline V gene. This CDR3 has 15 amino acids. For the CDR3, the DNA is TGCGCCAGCAGCTTGGAAGGGACAGGGGCGCATGGCTACACCTTC. It is translated as CASSLEGTGAHGYTF.

The chain couples TRBV5-4 to TRBJ2-3, with a possible D match to TRBD1 (5 bases). This CDR3 comprises 15 residues. Germline loops: CDR1 SGHNT, CDR2 YYREEE (reference sequence). V was trimmed by 0 bases and J by 4 bases, leaving 12 bases between them. CDR3: CASSLDGRVPDTQYF. CDR3 DNA sequence: TGTGCCAGCAGCTTGGATGGCAGGGTCCCAGATACGCAGTATTTT.

This clone was counted once. The chain carries TRBV5-6 and TRBJ2-3, with D hard to call. The V gene's germline CDR1 is SGHDT and CDR2 YYEEEE. This CDR3 is built from 11 residues. V shed 5 bases and J shed 5 bases, with 6 bases lying between them. This chain's CDR3 is CASRALDTQYF. CDR3 nucleotide sequence: TGTGCCAGCAGGGCGTTAGATACGCAGTATTTT.

CDR3 coding DNA: TGTGCCAGCAGCTTAGTAGCTGGGGGCGGTGAAAAACTGTTTTTT. Translation: CASSLVAGGGEKLFF. The J gene is TRBJ1-4, the V gene TRBV7-9; a possible D gene is TRBD1 (6 bases). Germline assignment: CDR1 SEHNR and CDR2 FQNEAQ (reference sequence). The CDR3 spans 15 residues. V was cut by 1 base and J by 7 bases, with 13 bases left in between.

This clone appeared a few times. The chain has TRBV5-1 and TRBJ2-7; TRBD2 might be the D (6 bases). The germline V gene encodes CDR1 SGHRS and CDR2 YFSETQ. The CDR3 extends over 15 amino acids. The germline V and J ends were trimmed by 0 bases and 9 bases, with 19 bases remaining between them. The CDR3 reads CASSLEGPLSGGQYF. The CDR3 DNA reads as TGCGCCAGCAGCTTGGAGGGCCCCCTTTCCGGGGGGCAGTACTTC. The full variable domain, in which reference TRBV5-1 and TRBJ2-7 provide the parts outside the CDR3, is KAGVTQTPRYLIKTRGQQVTLSCSPISGHRSVSWYQQTPGQGLQFLFEYFSETQRNKGNFPGRFSGRQFSNSRSEMNVSTLELGDSALYLCASSLEGPLSGGQYFGPGTRLTVT.